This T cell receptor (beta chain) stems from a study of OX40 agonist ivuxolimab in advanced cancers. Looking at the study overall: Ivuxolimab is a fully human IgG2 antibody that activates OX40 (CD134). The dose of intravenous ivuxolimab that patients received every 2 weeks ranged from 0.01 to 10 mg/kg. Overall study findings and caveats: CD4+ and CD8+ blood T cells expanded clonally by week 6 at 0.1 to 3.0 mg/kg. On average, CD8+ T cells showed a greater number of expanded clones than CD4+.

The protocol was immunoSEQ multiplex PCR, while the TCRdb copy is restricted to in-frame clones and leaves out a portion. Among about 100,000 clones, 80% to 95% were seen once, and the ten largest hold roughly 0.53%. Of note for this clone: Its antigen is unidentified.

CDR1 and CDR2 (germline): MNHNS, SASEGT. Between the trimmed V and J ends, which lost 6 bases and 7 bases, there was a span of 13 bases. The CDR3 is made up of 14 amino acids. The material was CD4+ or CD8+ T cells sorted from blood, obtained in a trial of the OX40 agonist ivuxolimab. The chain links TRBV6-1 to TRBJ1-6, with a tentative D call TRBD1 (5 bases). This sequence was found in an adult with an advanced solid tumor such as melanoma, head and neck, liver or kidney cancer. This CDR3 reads CASSSGTANSPLHF. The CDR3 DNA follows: TGTGCCAGCAGCTCAGGGACGGCCAATTCACCCCTCCACTTT.